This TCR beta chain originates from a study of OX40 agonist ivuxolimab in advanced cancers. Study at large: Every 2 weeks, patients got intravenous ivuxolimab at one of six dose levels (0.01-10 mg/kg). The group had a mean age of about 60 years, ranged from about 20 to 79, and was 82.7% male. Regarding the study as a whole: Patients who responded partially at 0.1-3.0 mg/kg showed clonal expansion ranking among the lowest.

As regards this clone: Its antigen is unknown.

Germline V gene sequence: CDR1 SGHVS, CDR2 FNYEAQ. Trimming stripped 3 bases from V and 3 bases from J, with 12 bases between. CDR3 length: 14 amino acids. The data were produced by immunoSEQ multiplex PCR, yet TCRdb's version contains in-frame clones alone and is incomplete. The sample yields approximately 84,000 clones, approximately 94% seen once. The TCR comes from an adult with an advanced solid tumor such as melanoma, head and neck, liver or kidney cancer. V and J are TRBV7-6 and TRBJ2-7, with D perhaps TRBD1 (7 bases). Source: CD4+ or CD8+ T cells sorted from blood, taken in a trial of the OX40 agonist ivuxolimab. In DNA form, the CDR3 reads TGTGCCAGCAGCTTTGGGCAGGGGGGCTACGAGCAGTACTTC. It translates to CASSFGQGGYEQYF.